Below are 21 T cell receptor beta chains sequenced from a single sample in a study of Ad26.COV2.S vaccination and SARS-CoV-2 variants. Here immunoSEQ multiplex PCR was the method, and the copy in TCRdb shows in-frame clones only, minus some. Among more than 120,000 clones listed, roughly 85% were seen once. Here the sequenced sample was peripheral blood, taken after recovery from COVID-19. These receptors were collected from a human donor who had recovered from COVID-19.

This clone was picked up one time. This chain links TRBV7-8 with TRBJ1-1; 8 nucleotides line up with TRBD1. CDR3 size: 15 residues. CDR1 and CDR2 from the germline V gene are SGHVS and FQNEAQ. Trimming removed 8 bases from V and 1 base from J; junction bases left unmatched: 9. Here the CDR3 reads CASGQGRDGNTEAFF. CDR3 sequence (DNA): TGTGCCAGCGGACAGGGCAGGGACGGGAACACTGAAGCTTTCTTT.

The genes are TRBV30 and TRBJ1-4, with no clear D. Trimming shortened V by 0 bases and J by 4 bases, and 9 bases separated the two germline ends. Germline lookup yields CDR1 GTSNPN and CDR2 SVGIG (reference sequence). This CDR3 is built from 14 residues. The CDR3 spells CAWSVYWDNEKLFF. Here the CDR3 DNA reads TGTGCCTGGAGTGTATATTGGGATAATGAAAAACTGTTTTTT.

The chain uses TRBV5-8 and TRBJ2-1, with D hard to call. The CDR3 length is 13 residues. Trimming pared 4 bases from V and 6 bases from J, leaving 11 bases between. Germline loops: CDR1 SGHTS, CDR2 YDEGEE. The DNA of the CDR3 is TGTGCCAGCAGCACTTCACGGTTCAATGAGCAGTTCTTC. Amino acid sequence: CASSTSRFNEQFF.

The sample holds a few counts of this clone. The chain carries TRBV13 and TRBJ2-1; D could derive from TRBD1 or TRBD2 (5 bases each). The germline CDR1 and CDR2 sequences are PRHDT and FYEKMQ (reference sequence). This CDR3 has 14 residues. V was shortened by 3 bases and J by 2 bases, with 8 bases between the two germline ends. The CDR3 is CASSFRDPYNEQFF. CDR3 nucleotides: TGTGCCAGCAGCTTCCGGGACCCCTACAATGAGCAGTTCTTC.

This clone was found once. Just one base apart from a much larger clone, this may be a read error. Different DNA sequences within this sample yield the same CDR3. The chain recombines TRBV4-3 with TRBJ1-1, with D perhaps TRBD1 (5 bases). Trimming took 4 bases from V and 3 from J, leaving 6 bases between them. CDR1 and CDR2 (germline): LGHNA, YSLEER. The CDR3 length is 12 residues. In nucleotides, the CDR3 is TGCGCCAGCAGCCGGGGCGACACTGAAGCTTTCTTT. It codes for CASSRGDTEAFF.

This clone was found a few times. The chain joins TRBV10-2 to TRBJ2-2, with D hard to call. Trimming removed 8 bases from V and 4 bases from J, with 8 bases in between. Germline-derived CDR1 and CDR2 are WSHSY and SAAADI. This CDR3 comprises 12 residues. CDR3 bases: TGCGCCAGCGGATTCATCACCGGGGAGCTGTTTTTT. As protein: CASGFITGELFF.

The V gene is TRBV9, the J gene TRBJ2-6; the match to TRBD1 covers 7 bases. V shed 3 bases, J shed 4 bases, and the junction held 4 bases outside the gene matches. CDR3 length equals 15 residues. CDR1 is SGDLS and CDR2 is YYNGEE in the germline V gene. The CDR3 bases are TGTGCCAGCAGCGCGACAGGGATCGGGGCCAACGTCCTGACTTTC. Its translation is CASSATGIGANVLTF.

This rearrangement joins TRBV28 to TRBJ2-1, with D tentatively TRBD1 or TRBD2 (5 bases each). Between the trimmed V and J ends, which lost 5 bases and 2 bases, there was a span of 13 bases. Germline-derived CDR1 and CDR2 are MDHEN and SYDVKM. The CDR3 extends over 15 amino acids. Here the CDR3 DNA reads TGTGCCAGCAGTCCTCAGGGAGTCCCCTACAATGAGCAGTTCTTC. Its translation is CASSPQGVPYNEQFF.

The chain combines TRBV3-1 (or the pseudogene TRBV3-2) with TRBJ1-1, with TRBD1 identical over 7 bases. The CDR3 covers 17 residues. Trimming took 4 bases from V and 7 from J; bases not matched to a gene: 18. Germline lookup yields CDR1 LGHDT and CDR2 YNNKEL (reference sequence). CDR3 bases: TGTGCCAGCAGCCTCTACCGGGACAGACGTCGAACAGGTGAAGCTTTCTTT. This codes for CASSLYRDRRRTGEAFF.

The chain joins TRBV19 to TRBJ1-2; D might be TRBD1 (5 bases). Trimming pared 3 bases from V and 10 bases from J, leaving 15 bases between. This CDR3 comprises 13 residues. The germline CDR1 and CDR2 sequences are LNHDA and SQIVND (reference sequence). The DNA for the CDR3 is TGTGCCAGTAGTATCGTATCCCGGGGGGACTACACCTTC. It yields the protein CASSIVSRGDYTF.

The chain links TRBV6-4 to TRBJ1-6; no reliable D call. Trimming took 3 bases from V and 6 from J, leaving 12 bases between them. CDR1 and CDR2 from the germline V gene are MRHNA and SNTAGT. The CDR3 is made up of 15 amino acids. In nucleotides, the CDR3 is TGTGCCAGCAGTGAGGTATCAGGTTCTAATTCACCCCTCCACTTT. Amino acids: CASSEVSGSNSPLHF.

The chain joins TRBV19 to TRBJ2-3, with 14 bases that match TRBD2. The V gene end was trimmed by 5 bases and the J gene end by 6 bases; junction bases not matched to a gene: 19. Looked up from germline, CDR1 is LNHDA and CDR2 is SQIVND (reference sequence). The CDR3 is 20 amino acids. The CDR3 bases are TGTGCCAGTAGTCCACTTCGGAGAACCGGGACTAGCGGGGGAGGTGATACGCAGTATTTT. Amino acid sequence: CASSPLRRTGTSGGGDTQYF.

The chain joins TRBV4-3 to TRBJ2-6; possible D gene TRBD1, 5 bases. Germline V lookup: CDR1 LGHNA, CDR2 YSLEER. V was trimmed by 0 bases and J by 0 bases, leaving 12 bases between them. The CDR3 runs 18 residues. The chain's CDR3 is CASSQDDSDSSGANVLTF. The CDR3 DNA reads TGCGCCAGCAGCCAAGATGACAGCGATTCCTCTGGGGCCAACGTCCTGACTTTC.

The chain links TRBV28 to TRBJ1-5; no definite D call. In germline, CDR1 is MDHEN, CDR2 SYDVKM. The CDR3 sequence is 15 residues long. Trimming removed 4 bases from V and 5 bases from J, with 15 bases in between. In nucleotides, the CDR3 is TGTGCCAGCAGTTCTGGAAGTAGGTCGTATCAGCCCCAGCATTTT. Amino acids: CASSSGSRSYQPQHF.

J is TRBJ2-7 and V is TRBV7-9; 12 nucleotides line up with TRBD1. This CDR3 contains 15 residues. In germline, CDR1 is SEHNR, CDR2 FQNEAQ (reference sequence). The J segment lost 4 bases and the V segment lost 6 bases, leaving 7 bases of the junction unmatched. The CDR3 protein is CASRPMGQGAYEQYF. DNA of the CDR3: TGTGCCAGCAGACCAATGGGACAGGGGGCATACGAGCAGTACTTC.

This chain links TRBV5-1 with TRBJ1-1; D remains unclear. The CDR3 length is 15 residues. Germline V gene lookup returns CDR1 SGHRS and CDR2 YFSETQ. Trimming cost V 0 bases and J 4 bases, with 13 bases left between them. The CDR3 DNA reads TGCGCCAGCAGCTTGGAAGCTGGGTTACCCACTGAAGCTTTCTTT. Its translation is CASSLEAGLPTEAFF. Supplemented by reference TRBV5-1 and TRBJ1-1, the full variable domain reads KAGVTQTPRYLIKTRGQQVTLSCSPISGHRSVSWYQQTPGQGLQFLFEYFSETQRNKGNFPGRFSGRQFSNSRSEMNVSTLELGDSALYLCASSLEAGLPTEAFFGQGTRLTVV.

This sequence joins TRBV5-1 and TRBJ2-2, with 12 positions matching TRBD2. Looked up from germline, CDR1 is SGHRS and CDR2 is YFSETQ. The CDR3 consists of 16 residues. After removal of 3 bases from V and 7 bases from J, the junction contained 7 bases not matched to a gene. CDR3 coding DNA: TGCGCCAGCAGCTCCCGACTAGCGGGGGAAGGCGGGGAGCTGTTTTTT. Translating gives CASSSRLAGEGGELFF.

The genes are TRBV3-1 (or the pseudogene TRBV3-2) and TRBJ2-1; no firm D call. The germline CDR1 and CDR2 sequences are LGHDT and YNNKEL (reference sequence). CDR3 length equals 12 residues. V lost 4 bases, J lost 10 bases, and 11 bases lay in between. DNA of the CDR3: TGTGCCAGCAGCCTGTTAGTGGGGGAGCAGTTCTTC. Protein product: CASSLLVGEQFF.

The chain carries TRBV5-6 and TRBJ1-1; the D is unclear. Germline V gene data show CDR1 as SGHDT and CDR2 as YYEEEE. Trimming shortened V by 0 bases and J by 4 bases, and 7 bases separated the two germline ends. The CDR3 sequence is 13 residues long. The CDR3 DNA is TGTGCCAGCAGCTTGGGAGTTGGCACTGAAGCTTTCTTT. Amino acid sequence: CASSLGVGTEAFF.

The table lists this clone with a count of one. The chain is built from TRBV5-4 and TRBJ1-5; D gene ambiguous. The CDR3 runs 14 residues. Per the germline V gene, CDR1 is SGHNT and CDR2 is YYREEE (reference sequence). The ends were cut back, 0 bases at V and 0 bases at J, with 4 bases in the middle. The CDR3, as DNA: TGTGCCAGCAGCTTGGGAGGTAGCAATCAGCCCCAGCATTTT. This gives the protein CASSLGGSNQPQHF.

The genes are TRBV19 and TRBJ2-2; 7 bases are a match to TRBD1. Germline-derived CDR1 and CDR2 are LNHDA and SQIVND (reference sequence). The J segment lost 0 bases and the V segment lost 8 bases, leaving 6 bases of the junction unmatched. CDR3 size: 15 residues. This CDR3 is CASERGQANTGELFF. CDR3 nucleotides: TGTGCCAGTGAAAGGGGGCAGGCGAACACCGGGGAGCTGTTTTTT.